The 31 T cell receptor beta chains presented below share a single source sample, sequenced in a study of blood T cells in healthy people across ages. A second roughly 6 to 11 cycle PCR used barcoded and J-beta primers. TCRdb re-called the 5' RACE reads through MiXCR, storing one row per CDR3 protein. The sample includes hundreds of thousands of distinct CDR3 sequences, roughly 20% of them seen just once. The sample taken for sequencing was blood. The source is a man between 65 and 79 years old in good health.

This clonotype came up a few times. This chain links TRBV9 with TRBJ2-1; perhaps TRBD1 as D (5 bases). The germline gives CDR1 SGDLS, CDR2 YYNGEE. This CDR3 comprises 15 residues. Trimming stripped 0 bases from V and 2 bases from J, with 9 bases between. As DNA, the CDR3 is TGTGCCAGCAGCGTAGAACAGGATACCTACAATGAGCAGTTCTTC. This translates into CASSVEQDTYNEQFF. Supplemented by reference TRBV9 and TRBJ2-1, the full variable domain reads DSGVTQTPKHLITATGQRVTLRCSPRSGDLSVYWYQQSLDQGLQFLIQYYNGEERAKGNILERFSAQQFPDLHSELNLSSLELGDSALYFCASSVEQDTYNEQFFGPGTRLTVL.

On this clonotype: One end of the junction does not line up with germline, which may come from a read error. V usage is TRBV5-6 and J usage is TRBJ2-5; 7 nucleotides align to TRBD1. The CDR3 length is 14 residues. The germline V gene encodes CDR1 SGHDT and CDR2 YYEEEE. In nucleotides, the CDR3 is TGTGCCAGCAGCTTGACAGGGGTGTCAGAGGCCCAGTACTTC. The encoded protein is CASSLTGVSEAQYF.

This rearrangement joins TRBV15 to TRBJ2-7; no reliable D call. This CDR3 is 15 amino acids long. Germline V gene data show CDR1 as LNHNV and CDR2 as YYDKDF (reference sequence). The V gene lost 1 base and the J gene lost 3 bases, with 13 bases spanning the gap. This CDR3 is CATSRVLGENYEQYF. CDR3 sequence (DNA): TGTGCCACCAGCAGAGTATTGGGCGAGAACTACGAGCAGTACTTC.

The chain joins TRBV28 to TRBJ1-2; 10 bases map to TRBD1. The V and J ends lost 8 bases and 7 bases, in that order; junction bases with no gene match: 10. Germline assignment: CDR1 MDHEN and CDR2 SYDVKM. This CDR3 spans 14 amino acids. This CDR3 reads CASYKGQGTRGYTF. Here the CDR3 DNA reads TGTGCCAGCTATAAGGGACAGGGGACCCGTGGCTACACCTTC.

This chain connects TRBV18 to TRBJ2-4; D call uncertain. This CDR3 contains 16 residues. Per germline, CDR1 KGHSH and CDR2 LQKENI. Trimming took 0 bases from V and 5 from J, leaving 14 bases between them. As DNA, the CDR3 is TGTGCCAGCTCACCACCGAATTCCCCGGGCCAAAACATTCAGTACTTC. Amino acid sequence: CASSPPNSPGQNIQYF.

The J gene is TRBJ1-2, the V gene TRBV28; 11 nucleotides agree with TRBD1. The CDR3 is made up of 15 amino acids. Germline-derived CDR1 and CDR2 are MDHEN and SYDVKM. J lost 8 bases, V lost 5 bases, and 10 bases had no gene match. CDR3 region: CASSPPPDRGHGYTF. Here the CDR3 DNA reads TGTGCCAGCAGTCCACCCCCGGACAGGGGGCACGGCTACACCTTC.

V gene TRBV29-1 combines with J gene TRBJ1-3, with TRBD1 matching 10 bases. From germline, CDR1 is SQVTM and CDR2 ANQGSEA. The CDR3 is 18 residues long. V shed 6 bases and J 0 bases; nucleotides not matched to a gene: 14. For the CDR3, the DNA is TGCAGCGTCCTCGTCCCGGGACAGGGGCGATCCTCTGGAAACACCATATATTTT. It specifies CSVLVPGQGRSSGNTIYF. The full variable domain, completed using reference TRBV29-1 and TRBJ1-3, is SAVISQKPSRDICQRGTSLTIQCQVDSQVTMMFWYRQQPGQSLTLIATANQGSEATYESGFVIDKFPISRPNLTFSTLTVSNMSPEDSSIYLCSVLVPGQGRSSGNTIYFGEGSWLTVV.

This clonotype was seen only a few times. The rearrangement links TRBV9 to TRBJ1-2; D not certain. Germline-derived CDR1 and CDR2 are SGDLS and YYNGEE. V gave up 4 bases and J gave up 4 bases, with 8 bases separating them. This CDR3 spans 12 amino acids. The DNA for the CDR3 is TGTGCCAGCAGCACCTCAGGCTATGGCTACACCTTC. It specifies CASSTSGYGYTF.

This clonotype was counted only a few times. The chain recombines TRBV7-2 with TRBJ1-4; 10 bases fit TRBD1. This CDR3 contains 16 residues. Germline V gene lookup returns CDR1 SGHTA and CDR2 FQGNSA. The V and J ends lost 5 bases and 1 base, in that order; junction bases with no gene match: 4. Written as DNA, the CDR3 is TGTGCCAGCAGCGGCCGGGACAGGGGAACTAATGAAAAACTGTTTTTT. Its protein product is CASSGRDRGTNEKLFF.

The chain is built from TRBV20-1 and TRBJ2-5; tentatively, D is TRBD2 (6 bases). CDR3 length: 14 residues. Germline assignment: CDR1 DFQATT and CDR2 SNEGSKA (reference sequence). Trimming took 1 base from V and 4 from J, leaving 13 bases between them. As DNA, the CDR3 is TGCAGTGCTAGAGTGTACGGGAGTGGAGAGACCCAGTACTTC. Translating gives CSARVYGSGETQYF.

The table lists this clonotype with a few counts. The rearrangement joins TRBV28 to TRBJ1-5; no clear D. Trimming took 8 bases from V and 0 from J, leaving 17 bases between them. Germline values: CDR1 MDHEN, CDR2 SYDVKM. The CDR3 is 16 residues long. The CDR3 nucleotides are TGTGCCAGCTCTAACCAAACGGTATATAGCAATCAGCCCCAGCATTTT. It encodes CASSNQTVYSNQPQHF.

CDR3: CASSHDKTGLNTGELFF. In DNA form, the CDR3 reads TGCGCCAGCAGCCACGATAAGACAGGGCTGAACACCGGGGAGCTGTTTTTT. The V call is TRBV4-3, the J call TRBJ2-2; 7 positions agree with TRBD1. Germline V gene lookup returns CDR1 LGHNA and CDR2 YSLEER. Losses at the gene ends were 3 bases for V and 1 base for J; bases not matched to a gene: 8. The CDR3 contains 17 residues.

With regard to this clonotype: In this CDR3 the conserved last residue, phenylalanine or tryptophan, is missing, so a read error is likely. J is TRBJ1-4 and V is TRBV2; unclear D gene. CDR1 is SNHLY and CDR2 is FYNNEI in the germline V gene. V was clipped by 0 bases and J by 13 bases, with 12 bases between them. This CDR3 spans 13 amino acids. Here the CDR3 DNA reads TGTGCCAGCAGTGAAGCACTAGCAGGCCTACTGTTTCTT. It specifies CASSEALAGLLFL.

This clonotype was recorded once. The J gene is TRBJ2-4, the V gene TRBV27; 12 bases are a match to TRBD2. Germline V CDR1 and CDR2: MNHEY, SMNVEV (reference sequence). The length of the CDR3 is 15 residues. Unmatched junction bases numbered 0, after V lost 4 bases and J lost 2 bases. CDR3 in DNA: TGTGCCAGCAGTTGGACTAGCGGGACCAAAAACATTCAGTACTTC. Translation gives CASSWTSGTKNIQYF.

V is TRBV20-1 and J is TRBJ2-7; TRBD2 aligns across 10 bases. The CDR3 is made up of 14 amino acids. V was clipped by 8 bases and J by 6 bases; unmatched bases: 13. Germline V CDR1 and CDR2: DFQATT, SNEGSKA (reference sequence). The CDR3 reads CSTKKREGALEQYF. The CDR3 coding sequence is TGCAGTACAAAAAAGCGGGAGGGTGCCCTCGAGCAGTACTTC.

This clonotype was observed at least ten times. The chain combines TRBV7-9 with TRBJ1-5, with 8 bases fitting TRBD1. The CDR3 totals 16 residues. Looked up from germline, CDR1 is SEHNR and CDR2 is FQNEAQ (reference sequence). V lost 0 bases, J lost 3 bases, and 4 bases stayed unmatched. CDR3 coding DNA: TGTGCCAGCAGCTTAGCCAGGGGGCTGGACAATCAGCCCCAGCATTTT. Translation: CASSLARGLDNQPQHF.

This clonotype was observed a handful of times. This sequence joins TRBV20-1 and TRBJ1-5; no reliable D call. Germline V CDR1 and CDR2: DFQATT, SNEGSKA (reference sequence). CDR3 size: 12 residues. V was shortened by 4 bases and J by 2 bases, with 6 bases between the two germline ends. CDR3 in amino acids: CSAKMGNQPQHF. The DNA for the CDR3 is TGCAGTGCTAAAATGGGCAATCAGCCCCAGCATTTT.

V is TRBV24-1 and J is TRBJ2-5; D gene ambiguous. Germline CDR1 reads KGHDR; CDR2 reads SFDVKD. V was clipped by 3 bases and J by 1 base, with 8 bases between them. The CDR3 length is 14 residues. CDR3 in DNA: TGTGCCACCAGTGATCCAGCGATCCAAGAGACCCAGTACTTC. This gives the protein CATSDPAIQETQYF.

This clonotype was seen more than once but under ten times. V gene TRBV20-1 combines with J gene TRBJ2-5; 14 bases are shared with TRBD2. The J call may be incorrect, as the DNA end agrees better with TRBJ2-7. The CDR3 is 14 residues long. The germline CDR1 and CDR2 sequences are DFQATT and SNEGSKA (reference sequence). In DNA form, the CDR3 reads TGCAGTGCCGGGACTAGCGGGAGAAGAAACGAGCAGTACTTC. It is translated as CSAGTSGRRNEQYF.

There are a few counts of this clonotype. At one of its ends the junction is not consistent with the germline gene, which may arise from a read error. The chain joins TRBV4-1 to TRBJ2-2; D remains unclear. This CDR3 has 16 residues. CDR1 is MGHRA, CDR2 YSYEKL, per germline. CDR3 DNA: TGCGCCAGCAGCCAAGGTTGGGTCAGTACCACCGGAGAGCTGTTTTTT. Its protein is CASSQGWVSTTGELFF.

The CDR3 is CASSRGDRVDEQYF. CDR3 nucleotides: TGCGCCAGCAGCAGAGGGGATAGAGTGGACGAGCAGTACTTC. V is TRBV5-1 and J is TRBJ2-7; D is possibly TRBD1 or TRBD2 (5 bases each). The CDR3 covers 14 residues. CDR1 is SGHRS, CDR2 YFSETQ, per germline. V gave up 4 bases and J gave up 5 bases, with 16 bases separating them. Supplemented by reference TRBV5-1 and TRBJ2-7, the full variable domain reads KAGVTQTPRYLIKTRGQQVTLSCSPISGHRSVSWYQQTPGQGLQFLFEYFSETQRNKGNFPGRFSGRQFSNSRSEMNVSTLELGDSALYLCASSRGDRVDEQYFGPGTRLTVT.

The CDR3 nucleotides read TGCAGCGTTGATGGGTCTGGGACAGATACGCAGTATTTT. It yields the protein CSVDGSGTDTQYF. This chain uses TRBV29-1 with TRBJ2-3; D is unclear. The CDR3 length is 13 residues. V gave up 3 bases and J gave up 3 bases, with 10 bases separating them. CDR1 and CDR2 from the germline V gene are SQVTM and ANQGSEA.

The rearrangement joins TRBV6-6 to TRBJ2-7, with D hard to call. Germline V gene data show CDR1 as MNHNY and CDR2 as SVGAGI (reference sequence). V dropped 0 bases and J dropped 4 bases, with 7 bases sitting between them. The CDR3 has 13 amino acids. Here the CDR3 reads CASSYSKAYEQYF. CDR3 nucleotide sequence: TGTGCCAGCAGTTACTCGAAAGCGTACGAGCAGTACTTC.

The chain links TRBV5-1 to TRBJ2-1; 8 bases line up with TRBD1. The V and J ends lost 4 bases and 6 bases, in that order; junction bases with no gene match: 9. CDR3 length: 15 residues. CDR1 SGHRS and CDR2 YFSETQ come from the germline V gene. DNA of the CDR3: TGCGCCAGCAGCCCCTGGACAGGGAGCATCAATGAGCAGTTCTTC. This encodes CASSPWTGSINEQFF.

The chain recombines TRBV5-1 with TRBJ2-7, with D maybe TRBD1 (6 bases). Per germline, CDR1 SGHRS and CDR2 YFSETQ. V lost 2 bases, J lost 4 bases, and 22 bases lay in between. The CDR3 consists of 17 residues. Here the CDR3 reads CASSLEGGRPGSYEQYF. Here the CDR3 DNA reads TGCGCCAGCAGCTTAGAAGGGGGACGCCCGGGATCGTACGAGCAGTACTTC.

The chain links TRBV12-3 or TRBV12-4 to TRBJ2-3, with TRBD2 matching 8 bases. Unmatched junction bases numbered 2, after V lost 3 bases and J lost 3 bases. The CDR3 covers 14 residues. CDR3 amino acids: CASSFGGRTDTQYF. CDR3 sequence (DNA): TGTGCCAGCAGTTTTGGCGGGAGGACAGATACGCAGTATTTT.

This clonotype was detected only a few times. J is TRBJ1-3 and V is TRBV6-6, with 9 bases matching TRBD1. V was clipped by 6 bases and J by 4 bases; unmatched bases: 10. There are 16 residues in the CDR3. Looked up from germline, CDR1 is MNHNY and CDR2 is SVGAGI (reference sequence). CDR3 sequence reads: CASRRTGGGLGNTIYF. CDR3 nucleotide sequence: TGTGCCAGCAGGCGTACAGGGGGCGGTCTGGGAAACACCATATATTTT.

Only one count was recorded for this clonotype. V is TRBV2 and J is TRBJ2-3; 8 bases are a match to TRBD2. CDR3 length: 18 amino acids. Germline assignment: CDR1 SNHLY and CDR2 FYNNEI. Trimming cost V 6 bases and J 6 bases; bases outside gene matches: 20. The CDR3 DNA follows: TGTGCCAGCAGCAAAGAGGGCCGGCGGGAGGAAAGGAGGGATACGCAGTATTTT. It yields the protein CASSKEGRREERRDTQYF.

This clonotype was seen a handful of times. A much larger clone differs from this one at a single base, so this may be a read error. V is TRBV3-1 and J is TRBJ2-5; D is ambiguous. TRBJ2-7 matches the DNA end more closely, so the J call is doubtful. CDR3 length equals 15 residues. CDR1 and CDR2 (germline): LGHDT, YNNKEL (reference sequence). CDR3: CASSQDKANSYEQYF. CDR3 coding DNA: TGTGCCAGCAGCCAAGATAAGGCCAACTCCTACGAGCAGTACTTC.

In this sample, this clonotype turned up many times. CDR3 region: CASSQRTGTGELFF. CDR3 bases: TGTGCCAGCAGTCAGCGGACGGGGACCGGGGAGCTGTTTTTT. The chain combines TRBV3-1 with TRBJ2-2; weak D call: TRBD2 (5 bases). V dropped 6 bases and J dropped 5 bases, with 13 bases sitting between them. Germline V gives CDR1 LGHDT, CDR2 YNNKEL (reference sequence). CDR3 length: 14 amino acids.

The V and J genes are TRBV20-1 and TRBJ2-2; 9 bases fit TRBD1. The CDR3 consists of 14 residues. Germline assignment: CDR1 DFQATT and CDR2 SNEGSKA (reference sequence). The V and J ends lost 4 bases and 5 bases, in that order; junction bases with no gene match: 5. The CDR3: CSAILDRGTGELFF. As DNA, the CDR3 is TGCAGTGCTATCCTTGACAGGGGGACCGGGGAGCTGTTTTTT.